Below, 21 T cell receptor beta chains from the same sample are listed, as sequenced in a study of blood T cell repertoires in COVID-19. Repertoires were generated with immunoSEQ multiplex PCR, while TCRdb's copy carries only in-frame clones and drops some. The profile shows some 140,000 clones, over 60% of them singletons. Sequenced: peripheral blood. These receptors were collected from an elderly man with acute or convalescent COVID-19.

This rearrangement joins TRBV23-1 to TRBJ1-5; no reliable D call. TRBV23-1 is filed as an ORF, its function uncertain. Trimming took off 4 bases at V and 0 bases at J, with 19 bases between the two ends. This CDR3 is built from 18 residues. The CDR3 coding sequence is TGCGCCAGCAGTCTTAGTCAACCGAGAACTTATAGCAATCAGCCCCAGCATTTT. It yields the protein CASSLSQPRTYSNQPQHF.

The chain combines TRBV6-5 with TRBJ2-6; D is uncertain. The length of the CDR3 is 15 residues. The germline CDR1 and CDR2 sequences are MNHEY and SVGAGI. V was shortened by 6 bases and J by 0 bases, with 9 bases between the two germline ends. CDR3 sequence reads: CASRPGSSGANVLTF. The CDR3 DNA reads TGTGCCAGCAGACCAGGCAGCTCTGGGGCCAACGTCCTGACTTTC.

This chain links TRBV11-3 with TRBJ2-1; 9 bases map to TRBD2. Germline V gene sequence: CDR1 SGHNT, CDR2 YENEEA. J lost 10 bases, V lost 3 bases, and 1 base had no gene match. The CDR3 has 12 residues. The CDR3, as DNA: TGTGCCAGCAGCTTCCTAGCGGGGGAGCAGTTCTTC. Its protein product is CASSFLAGEQFF.

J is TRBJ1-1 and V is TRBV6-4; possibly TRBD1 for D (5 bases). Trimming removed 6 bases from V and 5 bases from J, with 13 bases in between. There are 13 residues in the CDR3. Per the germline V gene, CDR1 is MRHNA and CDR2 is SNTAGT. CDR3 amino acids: CASSLDMQTEAFF. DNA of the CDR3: TGTGCCAGCAGCCTGGACATGCAGACTGAAGCTTTCTTT.

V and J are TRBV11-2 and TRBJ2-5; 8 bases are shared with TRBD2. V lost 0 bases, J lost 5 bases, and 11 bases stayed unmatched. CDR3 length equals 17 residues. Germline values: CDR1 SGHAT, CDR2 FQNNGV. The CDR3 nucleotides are TGTGCCAGCAGCTTAGATGGCGCGGGGGGCATCAGGGAGACCCAGTACTTC. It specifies CASSLDGAGGIRETQYF.

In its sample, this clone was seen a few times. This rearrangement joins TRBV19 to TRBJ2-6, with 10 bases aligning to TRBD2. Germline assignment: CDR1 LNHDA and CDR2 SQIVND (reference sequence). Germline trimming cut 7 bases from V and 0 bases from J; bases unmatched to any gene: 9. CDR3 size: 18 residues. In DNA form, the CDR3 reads TGTGCCAGTAACAAGCCTAGCGGGGGCAGCTCTGGGGCCAACGTCCTGACTTTC. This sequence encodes CASNKPSGGSSGANVLTF.

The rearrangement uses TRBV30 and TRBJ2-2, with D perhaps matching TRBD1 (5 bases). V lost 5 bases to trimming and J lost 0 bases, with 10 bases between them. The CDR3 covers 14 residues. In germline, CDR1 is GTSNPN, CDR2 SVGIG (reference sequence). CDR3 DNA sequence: TGTGCCTGGGGGGCCTCCTCGAACACCGGGGAGCTGTTTTTT. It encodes CAWGASSNTGELFF.

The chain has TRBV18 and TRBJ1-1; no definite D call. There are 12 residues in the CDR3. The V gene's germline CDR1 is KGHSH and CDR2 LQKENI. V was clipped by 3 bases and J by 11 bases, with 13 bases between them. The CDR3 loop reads CASSPSRDSAFF. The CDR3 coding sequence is TGTGCCAGCTCACCCTCGCGAGATTCGGCTTTCTTT.

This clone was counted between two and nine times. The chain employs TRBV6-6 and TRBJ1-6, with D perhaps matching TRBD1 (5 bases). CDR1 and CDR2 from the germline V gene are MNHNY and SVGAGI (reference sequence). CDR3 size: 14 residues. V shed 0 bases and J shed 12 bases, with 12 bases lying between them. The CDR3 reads CASSYSETGLPLHF. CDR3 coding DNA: TGTGCCAGCAGTTACTCGGAAACAGGCTTACCCCTCCACTTT.

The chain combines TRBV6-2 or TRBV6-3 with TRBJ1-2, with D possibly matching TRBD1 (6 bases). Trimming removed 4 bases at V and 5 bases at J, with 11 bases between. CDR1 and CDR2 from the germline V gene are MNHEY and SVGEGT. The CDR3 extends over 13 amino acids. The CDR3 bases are TGTGCCAGCAGTTCCGGGACAAAGTATGGCTACACCTTC. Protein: CASSSGTKYGYTF.

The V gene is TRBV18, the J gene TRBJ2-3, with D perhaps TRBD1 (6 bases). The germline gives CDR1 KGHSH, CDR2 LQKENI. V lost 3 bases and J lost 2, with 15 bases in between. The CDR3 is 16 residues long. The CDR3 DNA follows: TGTGCCAGCTCACCGGTAAGGGGGAGCCCCACAGATACGCAGTATTTT. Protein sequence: CASSPVRGSPTDTQYF.

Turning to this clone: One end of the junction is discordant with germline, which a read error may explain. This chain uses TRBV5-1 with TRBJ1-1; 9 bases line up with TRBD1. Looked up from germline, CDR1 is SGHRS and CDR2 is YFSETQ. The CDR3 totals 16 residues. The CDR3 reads CVSSLEGTGFHTEAFF. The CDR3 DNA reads TGCGTCAGCAGCTTAGAAGGGACAGGGTTCCACACTGAAGCTTTCTTT.

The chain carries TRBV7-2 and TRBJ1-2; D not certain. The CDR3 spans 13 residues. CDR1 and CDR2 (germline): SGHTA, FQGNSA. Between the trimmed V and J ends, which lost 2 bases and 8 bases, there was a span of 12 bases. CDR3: CASSLPSRQGYTF. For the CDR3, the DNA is TGTGCCAGCAGCTTACCCAGCAGGCAGGGCTACACCTTC.

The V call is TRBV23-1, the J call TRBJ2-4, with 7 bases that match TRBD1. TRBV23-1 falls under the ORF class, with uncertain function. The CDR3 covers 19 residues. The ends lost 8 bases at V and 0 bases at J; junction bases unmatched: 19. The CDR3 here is CASGWRKGAPILAKNIQYF. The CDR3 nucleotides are TGCGCCAGCGGGTGGCGCAAGGGGGCGCCTATTTTAGCCAAAAACATTCAGTACTTC.

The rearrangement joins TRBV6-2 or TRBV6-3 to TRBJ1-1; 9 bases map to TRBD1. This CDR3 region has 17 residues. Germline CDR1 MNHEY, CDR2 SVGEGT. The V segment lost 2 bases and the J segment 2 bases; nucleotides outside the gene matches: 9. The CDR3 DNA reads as TGTGCCAGCAGTTACCCGGACAGGGGACTAGGCAACACTGAAGCTTTCTTT. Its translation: CASSYPDRGLGNTEAFF.

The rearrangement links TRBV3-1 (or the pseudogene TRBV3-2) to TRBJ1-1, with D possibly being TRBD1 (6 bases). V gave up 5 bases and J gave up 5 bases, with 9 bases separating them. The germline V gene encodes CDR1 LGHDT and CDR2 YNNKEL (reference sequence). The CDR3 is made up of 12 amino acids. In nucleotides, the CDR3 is TGTGCCAGCAGCAATCAGGGGACTGAAGCTTTCTTT. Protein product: CASSNQGTEAFF.

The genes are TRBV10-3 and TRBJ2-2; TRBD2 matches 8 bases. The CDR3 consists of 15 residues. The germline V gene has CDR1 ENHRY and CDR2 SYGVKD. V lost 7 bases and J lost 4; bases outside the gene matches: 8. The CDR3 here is CAITQGLAGTGELFF. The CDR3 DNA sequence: TGTGCCATCACTCAGGGGCTAGCGGGCACCGGGGAGCTGTTTTTT.

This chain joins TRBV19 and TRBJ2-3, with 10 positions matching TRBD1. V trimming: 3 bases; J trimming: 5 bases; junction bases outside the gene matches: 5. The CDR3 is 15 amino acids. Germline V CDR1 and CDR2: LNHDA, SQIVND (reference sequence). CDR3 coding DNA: TGTGCCAGTAGTATTCGACAGGGGGCTAGAGATACGCAGTATTTT. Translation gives CASSIRQGARDTQYF.

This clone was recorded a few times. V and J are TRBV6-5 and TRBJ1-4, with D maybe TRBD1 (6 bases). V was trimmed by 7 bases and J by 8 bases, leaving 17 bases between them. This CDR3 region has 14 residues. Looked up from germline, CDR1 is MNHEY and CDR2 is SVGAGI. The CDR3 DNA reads TGTGCCAGCACTATGGGGGAGGGGACAGAAAAACTGTTTTTT. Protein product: CASTMGEGTEKLFF.

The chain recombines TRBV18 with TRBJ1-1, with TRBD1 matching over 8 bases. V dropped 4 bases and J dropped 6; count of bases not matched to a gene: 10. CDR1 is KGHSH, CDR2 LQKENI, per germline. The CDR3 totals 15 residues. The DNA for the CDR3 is TGTGCCAGCTCACTGGACAGGGACTCCTCGTCTGAAGCTTTCTTT. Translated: CASSLDRDSSSEAFF.

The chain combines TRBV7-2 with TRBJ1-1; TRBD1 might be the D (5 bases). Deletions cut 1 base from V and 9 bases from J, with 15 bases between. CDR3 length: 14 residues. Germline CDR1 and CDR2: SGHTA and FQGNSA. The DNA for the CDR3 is TGTGCCAGCAGCTTAGGGCAGGGAATACACCAAGCTTTCTTT. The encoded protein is CASSLGQGIHQAFF.